Described below is a single TCR beta chain sequence and its context. V dropped 3 bases and J dropped 0; count of bases not matched to a gene: 11. CDR3 length equals 17 residues. Germline CDR1 is MNHEY and CDR2 is SMNVEV (reference sequence). Via MiXCR, TCRdb re-called the RT-PCR reads, giving one row per CDR3 protein. The sample records fewer than 800,000 distinct CDR3 sequences, 14% being singletons. J is TRBJ2-7 and V is TRBV27; 7 positions agree with TRBD2. The source material was memory CD4+ T cells from blood. The sequence came from a female donor in good health, serving as a healthy control. CDR3 protein: CASSFGGSGSSSYEQYF. CDR3 DNA: TGTGCCAGCAGTTTCGGGGGGAGCGGGTCTAGCTCCTACGAGCAGTACTTC.